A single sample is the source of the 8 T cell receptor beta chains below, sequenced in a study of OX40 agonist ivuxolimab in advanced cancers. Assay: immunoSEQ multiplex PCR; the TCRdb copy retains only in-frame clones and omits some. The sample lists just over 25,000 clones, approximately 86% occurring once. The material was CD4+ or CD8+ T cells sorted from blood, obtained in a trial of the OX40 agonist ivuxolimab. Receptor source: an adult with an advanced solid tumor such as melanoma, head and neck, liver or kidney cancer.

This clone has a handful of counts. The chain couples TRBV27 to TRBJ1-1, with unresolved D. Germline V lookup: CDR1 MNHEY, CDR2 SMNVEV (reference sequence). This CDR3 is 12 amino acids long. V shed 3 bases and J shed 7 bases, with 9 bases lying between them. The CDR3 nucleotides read TGTGCCAGCAGTTTGGGAGAGCGTGAAGCTTTCTTT. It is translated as CASSLGEREAFF.

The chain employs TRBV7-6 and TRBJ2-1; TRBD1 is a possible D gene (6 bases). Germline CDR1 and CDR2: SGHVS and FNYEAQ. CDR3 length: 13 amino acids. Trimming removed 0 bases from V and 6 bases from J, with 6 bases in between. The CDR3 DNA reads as TGTGCCAGCAGCTTAGCAGGGGGCAATGAGCAGTTCTTC. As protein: CASSLAGGNEQFF.

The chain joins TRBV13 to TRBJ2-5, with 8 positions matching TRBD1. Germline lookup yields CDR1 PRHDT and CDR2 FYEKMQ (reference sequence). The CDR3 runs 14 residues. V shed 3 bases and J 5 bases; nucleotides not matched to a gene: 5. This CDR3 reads CASSLGQVRETQYF. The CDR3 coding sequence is TGTGCCAGCAGCTTGGGACAGGTCAGGGAGACCCAGTACTTC.

The CDR3 reads CSAQLTGELFF. The CDR3 bases are TGCAGTGCTCAACTGACCGGGGAGCTGTTTTTT. The genes are TRBV20-1 and TRBJ2-2, with D unresolved. The CDR3 runs 11 residues. V lost 5 bases and J 5 bases, leaving 6 bases between the germline ends. The germline V gene has CDR1 DFQATT and CDR2 SNEGSKA (reference sequence).

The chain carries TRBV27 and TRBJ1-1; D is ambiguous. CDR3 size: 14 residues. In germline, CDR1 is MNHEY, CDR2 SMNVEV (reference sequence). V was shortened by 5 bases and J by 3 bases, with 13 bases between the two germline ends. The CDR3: CASSHQTFHTEAFF. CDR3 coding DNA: TGTGCCAGCAGTCACCAGACATTTCACACTGAAGCTTTCTTT.

The CDR3 nucleotides read TGTGCCAGCAGTTATTGGGGTACTGAAGCTTTCTTT. This sequence encodes CASSYWGTEAFF. V gene TRBV6-5 combines with J gene TRBJ1-1; D remains ambiguous. This CDR3 has 12 amino acids. Trimming pared 3 bases from V and 5 bases from J, leaving 7 bases between. Germline values: CDR1 MNHEY, CDR2 SVGAGI.

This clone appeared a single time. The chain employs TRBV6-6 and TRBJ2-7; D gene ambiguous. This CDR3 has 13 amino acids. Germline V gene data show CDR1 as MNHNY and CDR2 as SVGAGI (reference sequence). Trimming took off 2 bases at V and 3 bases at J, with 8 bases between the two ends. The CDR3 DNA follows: TGTGCCAGCAGTTACCGTCATATCTACGAGCAGTACTTC. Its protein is CASSYRHIYEQYF.

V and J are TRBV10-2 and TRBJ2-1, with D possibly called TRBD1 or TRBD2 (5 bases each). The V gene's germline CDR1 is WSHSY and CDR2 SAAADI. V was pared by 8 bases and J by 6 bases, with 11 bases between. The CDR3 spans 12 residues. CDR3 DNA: TGCGCCAGCGGGGCTAGCCCCAATGAGCAGTTCTTC. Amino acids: CASGASPNEQFF.